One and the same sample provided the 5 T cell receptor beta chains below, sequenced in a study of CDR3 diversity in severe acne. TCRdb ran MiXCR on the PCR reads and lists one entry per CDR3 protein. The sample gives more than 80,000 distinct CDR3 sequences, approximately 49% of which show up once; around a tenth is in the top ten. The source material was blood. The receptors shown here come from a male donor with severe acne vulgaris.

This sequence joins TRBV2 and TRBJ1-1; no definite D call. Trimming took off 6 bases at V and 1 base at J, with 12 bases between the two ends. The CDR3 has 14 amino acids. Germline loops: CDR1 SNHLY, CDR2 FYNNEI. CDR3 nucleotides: TGTGCCAGCAGGGAAAAAACCGAGAACACTGAAGCTTTCTTT. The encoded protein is CASREKTENTEAFF.

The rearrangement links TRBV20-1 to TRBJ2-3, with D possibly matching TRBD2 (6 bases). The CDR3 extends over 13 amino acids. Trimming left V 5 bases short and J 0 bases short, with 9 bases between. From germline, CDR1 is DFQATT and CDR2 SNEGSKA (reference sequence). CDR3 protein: CSAFAGSTDTQYF. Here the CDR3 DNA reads TGCAGTGCTTTTGCGGGGAGCACAGATACGCAGTATTTT.

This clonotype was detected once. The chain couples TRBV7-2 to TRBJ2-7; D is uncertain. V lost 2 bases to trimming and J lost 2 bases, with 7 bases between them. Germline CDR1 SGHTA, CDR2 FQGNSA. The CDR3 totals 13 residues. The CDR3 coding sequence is TGTGCCAGCAGCTTACATAACGCCTACGAGCAGTACTTC. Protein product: CASSLHNAYEQYF.

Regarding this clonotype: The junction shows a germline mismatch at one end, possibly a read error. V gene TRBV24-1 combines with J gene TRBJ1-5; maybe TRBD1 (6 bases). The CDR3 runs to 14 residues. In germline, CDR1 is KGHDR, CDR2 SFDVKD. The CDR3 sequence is CASSLRGTNQPQHF. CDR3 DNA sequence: TGTGCCAGCAGTTTAAGGGGGACCAATCAGCCCCAGCATTTT.

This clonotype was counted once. The CDR3 sequence: CASSLDGEGYQPQQYF. Here the CDR3 DNA reads TGTGCCAGCAGCTTAGACGGTGAGGGGTATCAGCCCCAGCAGTACTTC. The chain has TRBV11-2 and TRBJ2-7; the D call may be TRBD1 or TRBD2 (5 bases each). Germline V gene lookup returns CDR1 SGHAT and CDR2 FQNNGV. This CDR3 has 16 residues. Trimming shortened V by 0 bases and J by 8 bases, and 20 bases separated the two germline ends.